This passage covers 20 T cell receptor beta chains from one sample sequenced in a study of blood T cell repertoires in COVID-19. TCRdb keeps only in-frame clones here, not all; method: immunoSEQ multiplex PCR. The sample shows roughly 250,000 clones, roughly 81% of them seen only once. The sample was peripheral blood. These receptors originate from a man aged 40-49 years with acute or convalescent COVID-19.

V is TRBV6-5 and J is TRBJ1-6; D might be TRBD1 (5 bases). The CDR3 contains 16 residues. Germline assignment: CDR1 MNHEY and CDR2 SVGAGI. V lost 0 bases and J lost 7, with 13 bases in between. CDR3 DNA: TGTGCCAGCAGTTACTCGTTCGGGGGTGAGAATTCACCCCTCCACTTT. This codes for CASSYSFGGENSPLHF.

This sequence joins TRBV28 and TRBJ2-5; TRBD2 matches 9 bases. The V and J ends lost 5 bases and 5 bases, in that order; junction bases with no gene match: 15. CDR3 size: 17 residues. The germline CDR1 and CDR2 sequences are MDHEN and SYDVKM. The CDR3 loop is CASSTRTSVRGWETQYF. CDR3 DNA sequence: TGTGCCAGCAGTACCCGGACTAGCGTGAGGGGGTGGGAGACCCAGTACTTC.

The V gene is TRBV29-1, the J gene TRBJ1-2, with 8 bases fitting TRBD1. Per the germline V gene, CDR1 is SQVTM and CDR2 is ANQGSEA. V lost 7 bases and J lost 5; bases outside the gene matches: 3. This CDR3 spans 11 amino acids. The CDR3 spells CSAGQEYGYTF. The DNA for the CDR3 is TGCAGCGCGGGACAGGAGTATGGCTACACCTTC.

This clone was seen only once. The J gene is TRBJ1-3, the V gene TRBV5-1; no clear D. The CDR3 covers 15 residues. Trimming took off 0 bases at V and 4 bases at J, with 11 bases between the two ends. Germline-derived CDR1 and CDR2 are SGHRS and YFSETQ. This CDR3 is CASSLGEVTGNTIYF. For the CDR3, the DNA is TGCGCCAGCAGCTTGGGGGAGGTGACGGGAAACACCATATATTTT. Full variable domain (rest looked up from reference TRBV5-1 and TRBJ1-3): KAGVTQTPRYLIKTRGQQVTLSCSPISGHRSVSWYQQTPGQGLQFLFEYFSETQRNKGNFPGRFSGRQFSNSRSEMNVSTLELGDSALYLCASSLGEVTGNTIYFGEGSWLTVV.

On this clone: The same CDR3 arises from other DNA sequences in this sample as well. The chain employs TRBV7-9 and TRBJ1-1; no reliable D call. This CDR3 has 13 residues. Trimming stripped 3 bases from V and 0 bases from J, with 5 bases between. CDR1 is SEHNR and CDR2 is FQNEAQ in the germline V gene (reference sequence). CDR3 nucleotide sequence: TGTGCCAGCAGCTTTTATGTGAACACTGAAGCTTTCTTT. Residues: CASSFYVNTEAFF.

The CDR3, as DNA: TGTGCCAGTAGCCCTCTAGCGGGGGGGCAGTATTTT. Its protein product is CASSPLAGGQYF. The genes are TRBV19 and TRBJ2-3; 11 nucleotides align to TRBD2. V shed 6 bases, J shed 11 bases, and the junction held 4 bases outside the gene matches. CDR3 length: 12 residues. Germline loops: CDR1 LNHDA, CDR2 SQIVND (reference sequence).

To note about this clone: Mismatch with germline at one junction end may stem from a read error. V usage is TRBV7-7 and J usage is TRBJ2-5; 10 bases line up with TRBD2. The CDR3 totals 16 residues. Germline CDR1 and CDR2: SSHAT and FNYEAQ (reference sequence). For the CDR3, the DNA is TGTGCTAGCAGCTTAGCTAGCGGGGGCACCGAAGAGACCCAGTACTTC. Translating it yields CASSLASGGTEETQYF.

The rearrangement joins TRBV5-4 to TRBJ1-2; D is unresolved. V was pared by 0 bases and J by 3 bases, with 9 bases between. This CDR3 contains 14 residues. Germline CDR1 is SGHNT and CDR2 is YYREEE (reference sequence). The CDR3 loop reads CASSLEGGYYGYTF. The CDR3 DNA is TGTGCCAGCAGCTTGGAAGGAGGGTACTATGGCTACACCTTC.

V gene TRBV9 combines with J gene TRBJ1-6; 7 bases match TRBD1. This CDR3 comprises 15 residues. V gave up 0 bases and J gave up 5 bases; unmatched junction bases: 2. In germline, CDR1 is SGDLS, CDR2 YYNGEE. The CDR3, as DNA: TGTGCCAGCAGCGTAGAGGGACAGAATAATTCACCCCTCCACTTT. Translation: CASSVEGQNNSPLHF.

V and J are TRBV7-9 and TRBJ2-3, with 10 positions matching TRBD1. CDR3 length: 15 amino acids. Losses at the gene ends were 8 bases for V and 3 bases for J; bases not matched to a gene: 8. Germline CDR1 reads SEHNR; CDR2 reads FQNEAQ (reference sequence). The CDR3 here is CASGIDRGPTDTQYF. Here the CDR3 DNA reads TGTGCCAGCGGAATTGACAGGGGGCCAACAGATACGCAGTATTTT.

The chain recombines TRBV27 with TRBJ1-1, with TRBD1 matching over 7 bases. The CDR3 consists of 13 residues. CDR1 and CDR2 from the germline V gene are MNHEY and SMNVEV (reference sequence). J gave up 6 bases and V 9 bases, and 10 bases lay outside the gene matches. The CDR3 DNA sequence: TGTGCCAGTTCGACAGGGATCACCCCTGAAGCTTTCTTT. Translated: CASSTGITPEAFF.

The rearrangement joins TRBV9 to TRBJ1-2; TRBD1 agrees at 7 bases. The CDR3 has 15 residues. V was pared by 2 bases and J by 7 bases, with 11 bases of the junction left unmatched. Germline V lookup: CDR1 SGDLS, CDR2 YYNGEE. CDR3 amino acids: CASSVSYRGSAGYTF. For the CDR3, the DNA is TGTGCCAGCAGCGTGTCCTACAGGGGATCAGCTGGCTACACCTTC.

The chain uses TRBV11-2 and TRBJ1-2; D gene uncertain. The CDR3 runs 16 residues. The V and J ends lost 5 bases and 2 bases respectively, with 18 bases between them. Germline CDR1 is SGHAT and CDR2 is FQNNGV. The CDR3 protein is CASSHPRAGQNYGYTF. Written as DNA, the CDR3 is TGTGCCAGCAGCCATCCCCGAGCAGGCCAGAACTATGGCTACACCTTC.

V and J are TRBV25-1 and TRBJ1-1, with D unclear. The CDR3 totals 13 residues. V lost 2 bases and J 3 bases, leaving 7 bases between the germline ends. From germline, CDR1 is MGHDK and CDR2 SYGVNS. The chain's CDR3 is CASSERRDTEAFF. Here the CDR3 DNA reads TGTGCCAGCAGTGAAAGGAGGGACACTGAAGCTTTCTTT.

V usage is TRBV10-3 and J usage is TRBJ1-1; 9 nucleotides agree with TRBD1. CDR1 ENHRY and CDR2 SYGVKD come from the germline V gene. This CDR3 has 16 residues. Germline trimming cut 4 bases from V and 5 bases from J; bases unmatched to any gene: 11. CDR3 loop: CAISVPPGQGKTEAFF. CDR3 nucleotides: TGTGCCATCAGTGTTCCACCGGGACAGGGTAAAACTGAAGCTTTCTTT.

The J gene is TRBJ2-3, the V gene TRBV7-2, with 9 bases matching TRBD2. V shed 1 base and J 5 bases; nucleotides not matched to a gene: 10. The germline CDR1 and CDR2 sequences are SGHTA and FQGNSA. The CDR3 covers 17 residues. The CDR3 reads CASSLVRRGGGGDTQYF. The CDR3 nucleotides are TGTGCCAGCAGCTTAGTAAGGCGGGGGGGAGGTGGAGATACGCAGTATTTT.

The chain is built from TRBV4-1 and TRBJ1-3, with 10 bases matching TRBD1. The CDR3 covers 17 residues. Trimming took 4 bases from V and 4 from J; bases not matched to a gene: 10. The V gene's germline CDR1 is MGHRA and CDR2 YSYEKL. Here the CDR3 DNA reads TGCGCCAGCAGCCGGTACCCGGACAGGGGGGAAGGAAACACCATATATTTT. As protein: CASSRYPDRGEGNTIYF.

This chain uses TRBV30 with TRBJ1-2; no definite D call. Germline-derived CDR1 and CDR2 are GTSNPN and SVGIG (reference sequence). Trimming removed 3 bases from V and 3 bases from J, with 14 bases in between. The CDR3 sequence is 14 residues long. CDR3 nucleotide sequence: TGTGCCTGGAGCGAAGACATCACTCACTATGGCTACACCTTC. Translation: CAWSEDITHYGYTF.

This clone appeared many times. This rearrangement joins TRBV4-1 to TRBJ1-2; TRBD1 is a possible D gene (5 bases). The germline V gene encodes CDR1 MGHRA and CDR2 YSYEKL. The CDR3 is made up of 15 amino acids. V shed 7 bases and J shed 3 bases, with 18 bases lying between them. The CDR3 is CASNARTTDHYGYTF. CDR3 DNA: TGCGCCAGCAATGCCAGGACAACCGACCACTATGGCTACACCTTC.

The J gene is TRBJ1-5, the V gene TRBV18; a weak D match, TRBD1 (6 bases). Germline-derived CDR1 and CDR2 are KGHSH and LQKENI. The CDR3 contains 14 residues. V was shortened by 1 base and J by 5 bases, with 9 bases between the two germline ends. The CDR3 protein is CASSPRKGDQPQHF. DNA of the CDR3: TGTGCCAGCTCACCACGTAAGGGGGATCAGCCCCAGCATTTT.